This note documents a single TCR beta chain sequence. The antigen is unknown. The record originates from a study of T cell responses to AZD1222 COVID-19 vaccine. Study-wide findings and caveats: There were vaccine-associated CD4 TCRs across spike, dominant at 160-218 and 743-854. Repertoire sampling happened only post peak T cell response. Reportedly, nearly half the spike-specific TCRs target unmutated variant regions.

Profiling relied on immunoSEQ multiplex PCR, and the TCRdb table lists in-frame clones only, not all of them. Of 110,000 to 150,000 clones listed, 85% to 90% are singletons. The input for sequencing was peripheral blood, taken on day 0 of AZD1222 vaccination. The clonotype was recovered from an adult in good health.

CDR3 nucleotide sequence: TGCGCCAGCAGCTCATGGACTAGCGGGAGCGATGAGCAGTTCTTC. It translates to CASSSWTSGSDEQFF. This chain links TRBV5-1 with TRBJ2-1; TRBD2 agrees at 13 bases. The CDR3 has 15 amino acids. V shed 3 bases, J shed 8 bases, and the junction held 5 bases outside the gene matches. Germline loops: CDR1 SGHRS, CDR2 YFSETQ.